This TCR beta chain was obtained from a study of neurological immune-mediated disorders. Across the whole study: Among the roughly 35 patients with multiple sclerosis, some 30 were relapsing-remitting, while 3 were secondary progressive.

Points from the study as a whole: The multiple sclerosis repertoire cluster had no clinical or MRI feature associated with it. When the repertoires were grouped phylogenetically, those of 18 of the 34 multiple sclerosis patients came together in a single cluster of related CDR3 sequences, which points to a possible repertoire-level signature.

TCRdb used MiXCR to reprocess the 5' RACE reads, holding one entry per CDR3 protein. This table holds about 46,000 distinct CDR3 sequences, 1.5% to 2% found once. Where libraries were unsorted, they were derived from 2 million PBMCs stored at -80 degrees C. At least ten counts were recorded for this clonotype. Antigen specificity is unknown. CDR3 size: 14 residues. The ends were cut back, 1 base at V and 2 bases at J, with 8 bases in the middle. Germline loops: CDR1 LNHNV, CDR2 YYDKDF (reference sequence). This chain uses TRBV15 with TRBJ2-5; weak D call: TRBD2 (5 bases). What was sequenced was PBMCs. The TCR sequence derives from a woman in her thirties or forties with multiple sclerosis. The CDR3 DNA reads as TGTGCCACCAGCAGAGGGACTGTACAAGAGACCCAGTACTTC. It is translated as CATSRGTVQETQYF.